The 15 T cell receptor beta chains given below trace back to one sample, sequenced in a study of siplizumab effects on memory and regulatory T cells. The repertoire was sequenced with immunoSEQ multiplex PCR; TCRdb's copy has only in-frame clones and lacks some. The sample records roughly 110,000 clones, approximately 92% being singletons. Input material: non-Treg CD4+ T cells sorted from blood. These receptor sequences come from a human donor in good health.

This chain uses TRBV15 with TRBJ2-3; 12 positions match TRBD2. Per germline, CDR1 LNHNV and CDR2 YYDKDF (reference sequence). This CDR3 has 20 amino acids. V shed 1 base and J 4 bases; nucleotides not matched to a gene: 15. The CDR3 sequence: CATSRVWASGGDGFADTQYF. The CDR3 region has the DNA TGTGCCACCAGCAGAGTATGGGCTAGCGGGGGGGATGGGTTCGCAGATACGCAGTATTTT.

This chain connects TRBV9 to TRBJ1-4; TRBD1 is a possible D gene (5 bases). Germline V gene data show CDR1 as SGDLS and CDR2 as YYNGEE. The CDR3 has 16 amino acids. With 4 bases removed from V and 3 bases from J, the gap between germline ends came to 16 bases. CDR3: CASSLDFPRANEKLFF. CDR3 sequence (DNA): TGTGCCAGCAGCTTAGACTTCCCCAGGGCTAATGAAAAACTGTTTTTT.

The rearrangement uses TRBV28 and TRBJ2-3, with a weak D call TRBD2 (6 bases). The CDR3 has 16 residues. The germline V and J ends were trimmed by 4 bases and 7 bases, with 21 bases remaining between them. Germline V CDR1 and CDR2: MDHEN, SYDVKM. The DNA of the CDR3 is TGTGCCAGCAGTTCAGGGACTCCACGAGGAACCTATACGCAGTATTTT. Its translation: CASSSGTPRGTYTQYF.

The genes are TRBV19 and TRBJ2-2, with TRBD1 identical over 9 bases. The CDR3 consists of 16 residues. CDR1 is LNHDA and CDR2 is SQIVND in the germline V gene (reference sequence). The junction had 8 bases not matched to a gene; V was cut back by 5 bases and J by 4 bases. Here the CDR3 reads CASSVRDREITGELFF. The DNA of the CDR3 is TGTGCCAGTAGTGTCCGGGACAGGGAAATCACCGGGGAGCTGTTTTTT.

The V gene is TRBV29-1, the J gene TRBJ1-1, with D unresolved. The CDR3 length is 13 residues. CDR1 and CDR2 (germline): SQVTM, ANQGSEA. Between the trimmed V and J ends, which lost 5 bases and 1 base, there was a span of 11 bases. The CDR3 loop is CSVSTAANTEAFF. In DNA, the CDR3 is TGCAGCGTTTCAACCGCTGCGAACACTGAAGCTTTCTTT.

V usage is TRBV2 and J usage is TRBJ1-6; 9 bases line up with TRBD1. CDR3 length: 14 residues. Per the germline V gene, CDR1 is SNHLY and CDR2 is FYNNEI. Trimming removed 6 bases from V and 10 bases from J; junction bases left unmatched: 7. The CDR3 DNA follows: TGTGCCAGCAGCGGGACAGGGTCTTGGTCACCCCTCCACTTT. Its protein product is CASSGTGSWSPLHF.

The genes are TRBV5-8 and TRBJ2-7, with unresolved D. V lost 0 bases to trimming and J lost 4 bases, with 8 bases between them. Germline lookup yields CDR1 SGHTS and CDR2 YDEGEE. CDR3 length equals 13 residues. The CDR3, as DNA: TGTGCCAGCAGCTTGGCGTTCCGGTACGAGCAGTACTTC. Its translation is CASSLAFRYEQYF.

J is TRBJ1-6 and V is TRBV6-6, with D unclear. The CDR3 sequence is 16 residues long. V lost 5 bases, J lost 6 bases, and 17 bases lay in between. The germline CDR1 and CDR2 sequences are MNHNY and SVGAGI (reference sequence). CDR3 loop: CASSNRPEVGNSPLHF. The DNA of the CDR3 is TGTGCCAGCAGTAACCGACCCGAAGTGGGTAATTCACCCCTCCACTTT.

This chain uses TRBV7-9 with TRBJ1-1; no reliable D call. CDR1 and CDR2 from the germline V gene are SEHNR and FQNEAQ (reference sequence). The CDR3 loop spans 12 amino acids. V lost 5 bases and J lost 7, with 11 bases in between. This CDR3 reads CASSPPHIEAFF. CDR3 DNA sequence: TGTGCCAGCAGCCCGCCCCATATTGAAGCTTTCTTT.

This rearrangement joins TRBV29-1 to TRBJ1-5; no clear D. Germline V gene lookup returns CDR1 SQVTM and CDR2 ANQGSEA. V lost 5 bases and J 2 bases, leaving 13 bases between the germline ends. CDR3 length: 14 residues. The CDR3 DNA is TGCAGCGTTTTAGACGGGGTGGGCAATCAGCCCCAGCATTTT. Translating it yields CSVLDGVGNQPQHF.

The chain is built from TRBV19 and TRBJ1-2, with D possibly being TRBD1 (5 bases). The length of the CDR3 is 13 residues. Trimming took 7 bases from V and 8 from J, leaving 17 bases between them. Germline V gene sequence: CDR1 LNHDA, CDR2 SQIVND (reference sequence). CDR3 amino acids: CASTHGRGKGYTF. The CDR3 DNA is TGTGCCAGTACCCACGGTAGGGGTAAGGGCTACACCTTC.

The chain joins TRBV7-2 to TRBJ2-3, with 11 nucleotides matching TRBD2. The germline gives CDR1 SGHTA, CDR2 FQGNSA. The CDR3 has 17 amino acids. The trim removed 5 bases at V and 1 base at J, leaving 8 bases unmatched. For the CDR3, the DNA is TGTGCCAGCAGCCCCCTCCCGGGACTAGCGGGCACAGATACGCAGTATTTT. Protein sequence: CASSPLPGLAGTDTQYF.

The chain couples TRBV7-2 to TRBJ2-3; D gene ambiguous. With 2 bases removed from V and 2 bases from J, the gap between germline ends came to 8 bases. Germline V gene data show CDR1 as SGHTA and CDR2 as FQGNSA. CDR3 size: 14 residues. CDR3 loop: CASSLLTNTDTQYF. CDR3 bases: TGTGCCAGCAGCTTATTAACCAACACAGATACGCAGTATTTT. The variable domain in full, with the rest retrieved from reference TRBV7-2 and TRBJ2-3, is GAGVSQSPSNKVTEKGKDVELRCDPISGHTALYWYRQSLGQGLEFLIYFQGNSAPDKSGLPSDRFSAERTGGSVSTLTIQRTQQEDSAVYLCASSLLTNTDTQYFGPGTRLTVL.

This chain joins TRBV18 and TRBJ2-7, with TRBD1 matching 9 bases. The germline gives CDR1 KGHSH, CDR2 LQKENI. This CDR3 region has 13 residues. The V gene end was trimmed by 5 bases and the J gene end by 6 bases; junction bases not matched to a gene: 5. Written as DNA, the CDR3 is TGTGCCAGCTCAGCCCGGGACAGGGCCGAGCAGTACTTC. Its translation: CASSARDRAEQYF.

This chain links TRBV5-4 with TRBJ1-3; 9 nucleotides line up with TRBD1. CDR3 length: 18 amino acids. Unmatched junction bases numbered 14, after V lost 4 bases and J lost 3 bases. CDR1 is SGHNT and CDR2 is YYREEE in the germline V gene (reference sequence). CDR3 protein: CASSLGQGLAGVGNTIYF. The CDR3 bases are TGTGCCAGCAGCCTGGGACAGGGATTGGCCGGGGTTGGAAACACCATATATTTT.